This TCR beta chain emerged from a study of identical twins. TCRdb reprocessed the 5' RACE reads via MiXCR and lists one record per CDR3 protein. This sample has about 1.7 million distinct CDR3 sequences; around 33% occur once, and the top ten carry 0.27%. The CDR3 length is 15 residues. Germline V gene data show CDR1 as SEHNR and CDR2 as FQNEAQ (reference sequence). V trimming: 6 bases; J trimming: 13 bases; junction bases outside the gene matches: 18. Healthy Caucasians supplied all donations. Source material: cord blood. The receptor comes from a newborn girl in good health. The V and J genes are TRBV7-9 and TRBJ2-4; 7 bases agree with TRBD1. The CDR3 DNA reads TGTGCCAGCAGTTTAAGACAGGGTCCCTACGAGCGGCAGTACTTC. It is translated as CASSLRQGPYERQYF.